The source of this T cell receptor beta chain is a study of T cell responses to AZD1222 COVID-19 vaccine. General observations from the study: Clonal diversity was possibly underestimated, and the donors were mostly white British, with more females.

Germline CDR1 reads LNHNV; CDR2 reads YYDKDF (reference sequence). Trimming stripped 6 bases from V and 4 bases from J, with 10 bases between. CDR3 length: 13 residues. A note on this clone: Its antigen is undetermined.

Sequencing used immunoSEQ multiplex PCR; TCRdb keeps in-frame clones, though not all of them. The data show 100,000 to 120,000 clones, 80% to 95% seen once. The source was peripheral blood, collected 28 days after the second AZD1222 dose. This TCR came from an adult who received the AZD1222 COVID-19 vaccine. The chain carries TRBV15 and TRBJ1-3; TRBD1 is a possible D gene (6 bases). In nucleotides, the CDR3 is TGTGCCACCAGAAGGGGGTACGGAAACACCATATATTTT. Its translation is CATRRGYGNTIYF.